These 25 T cell receptor beta chains were sequenced from one sample in a study of identical twins. Using its own MiXCR run on the 5' RACE reads, TCRdb lists one record per CDR3 protein. The sample has 600,000 to 700,000 distinct CDR3 sequences, 21% seen once; the top ten hold 4% to 4.5%. The data were also submitted as part of a second study, on T cells expressing NK-cell markers.

Input material: PBMCs. The receptors stem from a woman under 30 in good health.

This clonotype was counted at least ten times. The chain has TRBV11-1 and TRBJ2-6, with a tentative D call TRBD1 (5 bases). V gave up 4 bases and J gave up 0 bases, with 16 bases separating them. Germline lookup yields CDR1 SGHAT and CDR2 FQDESV (reference sequence). The CDR3 covers 18 residues. The CDR3 DNA sequence: TGTGCCAGCAGCTACCCCCCGGACATATACTCTGGGGCCAACGTCCTGACTTTC. This encodes CASSYPPDIYSGANVLTF.

The chain's CDR3 is CASSANLKNEQYF. CDR3 sequence (DNA): TGTGCCAGCAGTGCCAACTTAAAAAACGAGCAGTACTTC. V and J are TRBV6-6 and TRBJ2-7; no definite D call. Per germline, CDR1 MNHNY and CDR2 SVGAGI (reference sequence). The CDR3 sequence is 13 residues long. V lost 5 bases to trimming and J lost 5 bases, with 13 bases between them.

The rearrangement uses TRBV20-1 and TRBJ2-1; 9 nucleotides match TRBD2. This CDR3 contains 16 residues. CDR1 is DFQATT and CDR2 is SNEGSKA in the germline V gene (reference sequence). After removal of 1 base from V and 0 bases from J, the junction contained 4 bases not matched to a gene. CDR3 amino acids: CSARVGTSSSYNEQFF. CDR3 DNA: TGCAGTGCTAGAGTCGGGACTAGCAGCTCCTACAATGAGCAGTTCTTC.

This clonotype has only a few counts. The chain uses TRBV9 and TRBJ2-2; 7 bases align to TRBD1. CDR1 and CDR2 from the germline V gene are SGDLS and YYNGEE. J was trimmed by 7 bases and V by 3 bases; bases with no gene match: 12. CDR3 length: 16 residues. CDR3 sequence (DNA): TGTGCCAGCAGCGCCCAGAGATTGACAGGGATCGGGGAGCTGTTTTTT. Translation: CASSAQRLTGIGELFF.

This clonotype was counted ten times or more. V usage is TRBV5-1 and J usage is TRBJ2-7; the match to TRBD1 covers 7 bases. CDR3 length: 14 residues. Trimming took 4 bases from V and 5 from J; bases not matched to a gene: 9. The germline V gene encodes CDR1 SGHRS and CDR2 YFSETQ. CDR3 in DNA: TGCGCCAGCAGCCTGCAGGGGGTCACCCACGAGCAGTACTTC. Translation: CASSLQGVTHEQYF.

Ten or more counts support this clonotype. This chain connects TRBV7-9 to TRBJ1-1, with D possibly being TRBD1 (5 bases). This CDR3 contains 15 residues. The V and J ends lost 5 bases and 0 bases respectively, with 13 bases between them. The germline CDR1 and CDR2 sequences are SEHNR and FQNEAQ (reference sequence). For the CDR3, the DNA is TGTGCCAGCAGCCGATCCACAGGTATGAACACTGAAGCTTTCTTT. This gives the protein CASSRSTGMNTEAFF.

This chain connects TRBV9 to TRBJ2-1; D gene unclear. This CDR3 comprises 17 residues. V lost 0 bases to trimming and J lost 1 base, with 14 bases between them. CDR1 is SGDLS, CDR2 YYNGEE, per germline. The DNA of the CDR3 is TGTGCCAGCAGCGTAGTAGGCAGGCCTACGTCCTACAATGAGCAGTTCTTC. This gives the protein CASSVVGRPTSYNEQFF.

The genes are TRBV20-1 and TRBJ2-7; TRBD1 matches 7 bases. Looked up from germline, CDR1 is DFQATT and CDR2 is SNEGSKA (reference sequence). This CDR3 contains 13 residues. With V trimmed by 6 bases and J by 5 bases, 10 bases remained unmatched. The DNA for the CDR3 is TGCAGTGCCACGACAGGGACCGCTAACGAGCAGTACTTC. Its translation is CSATTGTANEQYF.

The chain recombines TRBV5-1 with TRBJ2-1; TRBD2 matches at 13 bases. The V gene's germline CDR1 is SGHRS and CDR2 YFSETQ. The CDR3 is made up of 16 amino acids. V lost 5 bases and J lost 4; bases outside the gene matches: 6. DNA for the CDR3: TGCGCCAGCAGGGAGGGGACTAGCGGGATATACAATGAGCAGTTCTTC. This sequence encodes CASREGTSGIYNEQFF.

This clonotype turned up a few times. The genes are TRBV20-1 and TRBJ2-7; TRBD1 matches 8 bases. The CDR3 has 14 residues. Unmatched junction bases numbered 12, after V lost 5 bases and J lost 6 bases. CDR1 is DFQATT, CDR2 SNEGSKA, per germline (reference sequence). CDR3 nucleotides: TGCAGTGCTCCAGGACAGGGCTCATGGAGCGAGCAGTACTTC. Encoded protein: CSAPGQGSWSEQYF.

The sample holds a few counts of this clonotype. The chain links TRBV10-3 to TRBJ2-2; 7 positions agree with TRBD1. The V gene end was trimmed by 8 bases and the J gene end by 6 bases; junction bases not matched to a gene: 9. This CDR3 has 14 residues. CDR1 is ENHRY, CDR2 SYGVKD, per germline. In DNA form, the CDR3 reads TGTGCCATCCGAACGGGACAGTCAGCCGGGGAGCTGTTTTTT. It is translated as CAIRTGQSAGELFF.

This chain connects TRBV7-9 to TRBJ2-7; no reliable D call. CDR1 SEHNR and CDR2 FQNEAQ come from the germline V gene (reference sequence). This CDR3 has 14 amino acids. V dropped 1 base and J dropped 1 base, with 8 bases sitting between them. The CDR3 sequence: CASSLGSHSYEQYF. CDR3 in DNA: TGTGCCAGCAGCTTAGGATCCCATTCCTACGAGCAGTACTTC. Together with reference TRBV7-9 and TRBJ2-7, the CDR3 gives the full variable domain: DTGVSQNPRHKITKRGQNVTFRCDPISEHNRLYWYRQTLGQGPEFLTYFQNEAQLEKSRLLSDRFSAERPKGSFSTLEIQRTEQGDSAMYLCASSLGSHSYEQYFGPGTRLTVT.

The V call is TRBV20-1, the J call TRBJ2-3; D is unresolved. V was trimmed by 6 bases and J by 4 bases, leaving 8 bases between them. Germline loops: CDR1 DFQATT, CDR2 SNEGSKA (reference sequence). The CDR3 runs 11 residues. CDR3 sequence reads: CSAQRPDTQYF. In DNA form, the CDR3 reads TGCAGTGCCCAACGACCAGATACGCAGTATTTT.

This chain joins TRBV7-9 and TRBJ1-2, with D maybe TRBD1 (5 bases). This CDR3 contains 12 residues. V was cut by 5 bases and J by 7 bases, with 11 bases left in between. Germline CDR1 SEHNR, CDR2 FQNEAQ (reference sequence). CDR3 sequence (DNA): TGTGCCAGCAGCGTTGGGACTCTTGGCTACACCTTC. Translated: CASSVGTLGYTF.

V usage is TRBV20-1 and J usage is TRBJ2-3; 12 nucleotides match TRBD2. Germline CDR1 and CDR2: DFQATT and SNEGSKA (reference sequence). V lost 5 bases to trimming and J lost 2 bases; unmatched junction nucleotides: 8. CDR3 length equals 16 residues. CDR3 DNA sequence: TGCAGTGCTCCGACTAGCGGGAGAGGTAACACAGATACGCAGTATTTT. This translates into CSAPTSGRGNTDTQYF.

The chain uses TRBV14 and TRBJ2-1, with a possible D match to TRBD1 (6 bases). V lost 1 base and J lost 7, with 11 bases in between. The CDR3 sequence is 14 residues long. Germline lookup yields CDR1 SGHDN and CDR2 FVKESK. In nucleotides, the CDR3 is TGTGCCAGCAGCCAAGGGACAGACAATAATGAGCAGTTCTTC. It translates to CASSQGTDNNEQFF.

V gene TRBV7-9 combines with J gene TRBJ2-5, with unresolved D. V was trimmed by 0 bases and J by 4 bases, leaving 9 bases between them. This CDR3 has 14 amino acids. Germline assignment: CDR1 SEHNR and CDR2 FQNEAQ (reference sequence). CDR3 loop: CASSLALNRETQYF. DNA of the CDR3: TGTGCCAGCAGCTTAGCACTCAATAGAGAGACCCAGTACTTC.

Ten or more counts support this clonotype. V and J are TRBV12-3 or TRBV12-4 and TRBJ2-2; 10 bases line up with TRBD1. The CDR3 loop spans 15 amino acids. The V and J ends lost 4 bases and 5 bases, in that order; junction bases with no gene match: 4. CDR3 in amino acids: CASSWGTGVTGELFF. The CDR3 nucleotides read TGTGCCAGCAGTTGGGGGACAGGGGTTACCGGGGAGCTGTTTTTT.

This clonotype was counted between two and nine times. This sequence joins TRBV24-1 and TRBJ2-1; 9 nucleotides agree with TRBD1. The CDR3 loop spans 14 amino acids. V lost 3 bases, J lost 9 bases, and 5 bases stayed unmatched. Germline lookup yields CDR1 KGHDR and CDR2 SFDVKD. The chain's CDR3 is CATSDNRGPGEQFF. The DNA of the CDR3 is TGTGCCACCAGTGATAACAGGGGGCCGGGTGAGCAGTTCTTC.

The sample holds a few counts of this clonotype. CDR3 in amino acids: CASSPAADSYEQYF. CDR3 DNA: TGTGCCAGCAGCCCCGCAGCGGACTCCTACGAGCAGTACTTC. The rearrangement links TRBV12-3 or TRBV12-4 to TRBJ2-7; TRBD2 might be the D (5 bases). The CDR3 is 14 amino acids. The ends were cut back, 6 bases at V and 0 bases at J, with 12 bases in the middle.

A few counts support this clonotype. V gene TRBV5-6 combines with J gene TRBJ1-1, with 11 positions matching TRBD1. After removal of 4 bases from V and 4 bases from J, the junction contained 9 bases not matched to a gene. This CDR3 has 16 amino acids. Germline CDR1 SGHDT, CDR2 YYEEEE. For the CDR3, the DNA is TGTGCCAGCAGCGCGGGGACAGGGGGAATTGGCACTGAAGCTTTCTTT. This gives the protein CASSAGTGGIGTEAFF.

This sequence joins TRBV5-1 and TRBJ1-1; no clear D gene. The CDR3 length is 13 residues. The V gene's germline CDR1 is SGHRS and CDR2 YFSETQ. V lost 2 bases and J 2 bases, leaving 7 bases between the germline ends. The CDR3 loop reads CASSFWDNTEAFF. DNA for the CDR3: TGCGCCAGCAGCTTCTGGGATAACACTGAAGCTTTCTTT.

The chain is built from TRBV7-2 and TRBJ1-1; 10 bases line up with TRBD1. This CDR3 comprises 15 residues. Trimming cost V 2 bases and J 5 bases; bases outside gene matches: 5. Germline CDR1 reads SGHTA; CDR2 reads FQGNSA. The CDR3 reads CASSLRDRGRTEAFF. CDR3 sequence (DNA): TGTGCCAGCAGCTTACGGGACAGGGGTAGGACTGAAGCTTTCTTT.

The chain uses TRBV2 and TRBJ1-2; no definite D call. The V gene's germline CDR1 is SNHLY and CDR2 FYNNEI. V was pared by 4 bases and J by 8 bases, with 8 bases between. The CDR3 is 11 amino acids. The CDR3 DNA reads as TGTGCCAGCAGTGTTAACCGGGGCTACACCTTC. Its translation: CASSVNRGYTF.

This clonotype appeared a few times. The J gene is TRBJ2-1, the V gene TRBV12-3 or TRBV12-4, with a tentative D call TRBD2 (5 bases). Trimming took off 6 bases at V and 0 bases at J, with 9 bases between the two ends. The CDR3 loop spans 14 amino acids. For the CDR3, the DNA is TGTGCCAGCAGGGCAACTAGCTCCTACAATGAGCAGTTCTTC. Its translation is CASRATSSYNEQFF.